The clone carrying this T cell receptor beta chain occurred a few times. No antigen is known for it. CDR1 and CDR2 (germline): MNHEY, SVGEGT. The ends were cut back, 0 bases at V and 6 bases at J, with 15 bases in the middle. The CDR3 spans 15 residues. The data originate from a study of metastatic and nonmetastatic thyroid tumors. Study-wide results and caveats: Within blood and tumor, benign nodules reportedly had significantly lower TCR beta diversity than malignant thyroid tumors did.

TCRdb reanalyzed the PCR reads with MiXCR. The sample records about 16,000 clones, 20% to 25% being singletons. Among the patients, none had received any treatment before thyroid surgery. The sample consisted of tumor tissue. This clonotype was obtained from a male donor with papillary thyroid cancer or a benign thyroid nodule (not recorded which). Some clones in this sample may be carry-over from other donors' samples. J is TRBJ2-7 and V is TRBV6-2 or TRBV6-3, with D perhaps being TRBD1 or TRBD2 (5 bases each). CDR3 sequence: CASSYSSGRGVEQYF. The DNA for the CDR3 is TGTGCCAGCAGTTACTCCTCGGGGCGTGGGGTCGAGCAGTACTTC.